Below, 15 T cell receptor beta chains from the same sample are listed, as sequenced in a study of blood T cell repertoires in COVID-19. The data were produced by immunoSEQ multiplex PCR, yet TCRdb's version contains in-frame clones alone and is incomplete. The data show approximately 400,000 clones, with approximately 89% seen just once and roughly an eighth held by the top ten. Sample: peripheral blood. Receptor source: a woman aged 45-59 years with COVID-19, enrolled during active disease.

The chain is built from TRBV19 and TRBJ2-7; TRBD1 matches at 10 bases. This CDR3 contains 15 residues. The V segment lost 5 bases and the J segment 4 bases; nucleotides outside the gene matches: 8. Germline values: CDR1 LNHDA, CDR2 SQIVND (reference sequence). This chain's CDR3 is CASSLLGQGEYEQYF. CDR3 sequence (DNA): TGTGCCAGTAGTCTATTAGGACAGGGGGAATACGAGCAGTACTTC. The full variable domain, its missing parts supplied by reference TRBV19 and TRBJ2-7, is DGGITQSPKYLFRKEGQNVTLSCEQNLNHDAMYWYRQDPGQGLRLIYYSQIVNDFQKGDIAEGYSVSREKKESFPLTVTSAQKNPTAFYLCASSLLGQGEYEQYFGPGTRLTVT.

The chain couples TRBV5-6 to TRBJ2-1; the D gene is possibly TRBD2 (5 bases). Trimming removed 4 bases from V and 7 bases from J, with 12 bases in between. Looked up from germline, CDR1 is SGHDT and CDR2 is YYEEEE. This CDR3 is built from 13 residues. CDR3 region: CASSQEVWNEQFF. Written as DNA, the CDR3 is TGTGCCAGCAGCCAGGAGGTGTGGAATGAGCAGTTCTTC.

J is TRBJ1-1 and V is TRBV6-5; D is undetermined. The CDR3 contains 14 residues. Per germline, CDR1 MNHEY and CDR2 SVGAGI. With 6 bases removed from V and 3 bases from J, the gap between germline ends came to 14 bases. CDR3 sequence reads: CASSISSADTEAFF. The CDR3 coding sequence is TGTGCCAGCAGCATATCCTCGGCGGACACTGAAGCTTTCTTT.

The chain combines TRBV13 with TRBJ2-3; D is uncertain. The CDR3 consists of 14 residues. V gave up 1 base and J gave up 3 bases, with 8 bases separating them. CDR1 and CDR2 (germline): PRHDT, FYEKMQ (reference sequence). CDR3 DNA: TGTGCCAGCAGCTTAGAAGCCTCAACAGATACGCAGTATTTT. Translation: CASSLEASTDTQYF.

This CDR3 reads CATSRGGNDYNEQFF. For the CDR3, the DNA is TGTGCCACCAGCAGAGGCGGGAATGACTACAATGAGCAGTTCTTC. The J gene is TRBJ2-1, the V gene TRBV15; possibly TRBD2 for D (6 bases). CDR1 is LNHNV, CDR2 YYDKDF, per germline (reference sequence). Trimming shortened V by 1 base and J by 3 bases, and 10 bases separated the two germline ends. The CDR3 is 15 residues long.

In this sample, this clone turned up once. The chain links TRBV6-5 to TRBJ1-2, with D possibly matching TRBD1 (6 bases). V was pared by 2 bases and J by 3 bases, with 16 bases between. The CDR3 runs 16 residues. The germline V gene encodes CDR1 MNHEY and CDR2 SVGAGI. The CDR3 DNA follows: TGTGCCAGCAGTTACCTCATACAGGGAGTTGACTATGGCTACACCTTC. This encodes CASSYLIQGVDYGYTF.

There are a few counts of this clone. The chain couples TRBV11-1 to TRBJ2-2; D perhaps matches TRBD2 (6 bases). Germline CDR1 is SGHAT and CDR2 is FQDESV (reference sequence). V was trimmed by 1 base and J by 5 bases, leaving 11 bases between them. The CDR3 is 15 residues long. The CDR3 is CASSLEGRLTGELFF. The CDR3 region has the DNA TGTGCCAGCAGCTTAGAGGGGAGGTTAACCGGGGAGCTGTTTTTT.

This chain uses TRBV24-1 with TRBJ2-3; 7 bases align to TRBD2. The ends lost 4 bases at V and 1 base at J; junction bases unmatched: 7. The CDR3 runs to 16 residues. In germline, CDR1 is KGHDR, CDR2 SFDVKD. The CDR3 bases are TGTGCCACCAGTGACTCTCGGGACTACCGCACAGATACGCAGTATTTT. As protein: CATSDSRDYRTDTQYF.

The J gene is TRBJ2-7, the V gene TRBV27; 7 bases match TRBD1. The trim removed 4 bases at V and 7 bases at J, leaving 10 bases unmatched. CDR3 length: 14 residues. CDR1 and CDR2 from the germline V gene are MNHEY and SMNVEV (reference sequence). DNA for the CDR3: TGTGCCAGCAGTTCCTTACAGGGGATTAAAGAGCAGTACTTC. It specifies CASSSLQGIKEQYF.

V and J are TRBV6-1 and TRBJ1-2, with D maybe TRBD1 (5 bases). Trimming stripped 2 bases from V and 4 bases from J, with 11 bases between. The CDR3 runs 14 residues. Looked up from germline, CDR1 is MNHNS and CDR2 is SASEGT. The CDR3 region is CASSESADSYGYTF. CDR3 bases: TGTGCCAGCAGTGAATCGGCAGACAGCTATGGCTACACCTTC.

The genes are TRBV4-1 and TRBJ2-7, with D perhaps TRBD1 (5 bases). Trimming cost V 4 bases and J 5 bases, with 18 bases left between them. This CDR3 comprises 15 residues. In germline, CDR1 is MGHRA, CDR2 YSYEKL. The CDR3 reads CASSPKSSGLDEQYF. The CDR3 DNA reads TGCGCCAGCAGCCCCAAGAGCTCAGGGTTGGACGAGCAGTACTTC.

This sequence joins TRBV5-1 and TRBJ2-7; 10 bases align to TRBD1. V dropped 0 bases and J dropped 1; count of bases not matched to a gene: 4. CDR1 is SGHRS and CDR2 is YFSETQ in the germline V gene. This CDR3 has 16 residues. In DNA form, the CDR3 reads TGCGCCAGCAGCTTGGGACAGGGGGCCGTATCCTACGAGCAGTACTTC. It specifies CASSLGQGAVSYEQYF.

The chain recombines TRBV10-2 with TRBJ2-7; TRBD2 matches 9 bases. Germline V gene sequence: CDR1 WSHSY, CDR2 SAAADI. With V trimmed by 1 base and J by 2 bases, 3 bases remained unmatched. The CDR3 has 15 residues. CDR3: CASSEFEREAYEQYF. The CDR3 coding sequence is TGCGCCAGCAGTGAGTTTGAGCGGGAGGCCTACGAGCAGTACTTC.

The chain carries TRBV11-2 and TRBJ1-1, with D possibly TRBD1 on 5 matching bases. Germline V gives CDR1 SGHAT, CDR2 FQNNGV. This CDR3 is built from 13 residues. Trimming stripped 1 base from V and 4 bases from J, with 7 bases between. In DNA, the CDR3 is TGTGCCAGCAGCTTAGGGGGCATCACTGAAGCTTTCTTT. This translates into CASSLGGITEAFF.

The V call is TRBV27, the J call TRBJ2-7; 8 bases map to TRBD1. Trimming cost V 3 bases and J 0 bases; bases outside gene matches: 1. CDR1 is MNHEY, CDR2 SMNVEV, per germline (reference sequence). The CDR3 is made up of 14 amino acids. CDR3 in amino acids: CASSFGTGSYEQYF. The CDR3, as DNA: TGTGCCAGCAGTTTCGGGACAGGCTCCTACGAGCAGTACTTC.